The 10 T cell receptor beta chains below were found in one sample sequenced in a study of control samples from healthy donors and cancer patients. Here immunoSEQ multiplex PCR was the method, and the copy in TCRdb shows in-frame clones only, minus some. The sample has around 130,000 clones, 80% to 90% seen once; the top ten hold almost 40%. The sequenced sample consisted of blood. Receptor source: a man aged 45-60 years in good health.

V and J are TRBV4-3 and TRBJ2-2, with a possible D match to TRBD1 (6 bases). The V and J ends lost 1 base and 1 base respectively, with 7 bases between them. Germline V gene lookup returns CDR1 LGHNA and CDR2 YSLEER. CDR3 length: 15 residues. CDR3 sequence (DNA): TGCGCCAGCAGCCAAGGGACAGTGAACACCGGGGAGCTGTTTTTT. Translated: CASSQGTVNTGELFF.

The V and J genes are TRBV18 and TRBJ1-5; D remains ambiguous. Germline CDR1 and CDR2: KGHSH and LQKENI. V lost 6 bases and J lost 6, with 15 bases in between. The CDR3 runs to 14 residues. DNA of the CDR3: TGTGCCAGCTCCCAGAACCCGGCGGGTCAGCCCCAGCATTTT. Its protein product is CASSQNPAGQPQHF.

This rearrangement joins TRBV27 to TRBJ1-6; D ambiguous. CDR3 size: 14 residues. V was trimmed by 2 bases and J by 6 bases, leaving 8 bases between them. Per germline, CDR1 MNHEY and CDR2 SMNVEV (reference sequence). The CDR3 protein is CASSLMPVNSPLHF. The DNA of the CDR3 is TGTGCCAGCAGTTTAATGCCTGTTAATTCACCCCTCCACTTT.

The gene calls are TRBV6-4 and TRBJ2-2, with D uncertain. V lost 4 bases to trimming and J lost 1 base, with 4 bases between them. The CDR3 extends over 13 amino acids. Per germline, CDR1 MRHNA and CDR2 SNTAGT. The CDR3 DNA reads as TGTGCCAGCAGTGGAGAGAACACCGGGGAGCTGTTTTTT. This encodes CASSGENTGELFF.

The J gene is TRBJ1-1, the V gene TRBV11-2; D ambiguous. Trimming pared 5 bases from V and 0 bases from J, leaving 7 bases between. Germline-derived CDR1 and CDR2 are SGHAT and FQNNGV. CDR3 size: 13 residues. Here the CDR3 reads CASSLRMNTEAFF. CDR3 nucleotide sequence: TGTGCCAGCAGCCTCCGAATGAACACTGAAGCTTTCTTT.

The J gene is TRBJ1-1, the V gene TRBV12-3 or TRBV12-4, with TRBD1 as a possible D gene (5 bases). This CDR3 is 13 amino acids long. Trimming left V 1 base short and J 11 bases short, with 14 bases between. The CDR3: CASSLGRGTSAFF. The CDR3, as DNA: TGTGCCAGCAGTTTAGGGAGGGGCACTTCCGCTTTCTTT.

The V call is TRBV12-3 or TRBV12-4, the J call TRBJ1-1; no clear D. Between the trimmed V and J ends, which lost 3 bases and 4 bases, there was a span of 9 bases. There are 13 residues in the CDR3. In nucleotides, the CDR3 is TGTGCCAGCAGTTTTGCAGGTAGCACTGAAGCTTTCTTT. It specifies CASSFAGSTEAFF.

The chain has TRBV7-2 and TRBJ1-5; a weak D match, TRBD1 (5 bases). Germline V gene lookup returns CDR1 SGHTA and CDR2 FQGNSA. This CDR3 has 13 amino acids. The V end was cut by 5 bases, the J end by 7 bases, with 12 bases between. The CDR3 bases are TGTGCCAGCAGCCCCCAGGGTTGGCAGCCCCAGCATTTT. Translated, it gives CASSPQGWQPQHF.

The rearrangement joins TRBV5-1 to TRBJ1-1; possibly TRBD1 for D (5 bases). The CDR3 is 15 amino acids. Looked up from germline, CDR1 is SGHRS and CDR2 is YFSETQ. V lost 0 bases to trimming and J lost 1 base, with 10 bases between them. The CDR3: CASSLEGQGNTEAFF. DNA of the CDR3: TGCGCCAGCAGCTTGGAGGGGCAGGGGAACACTGAAGCTTTCTTT.

This rearrangement joins TRBV19 to TRBJ1-5; the D is unclear. The germline V gene has CDR1 LNHDA and CDR2 SQIVND (reference sequence). Trimming cost V 3 bases and J 3 bases, with 9 bases left between them. CDR3 size: 14 residues. The DNA for the CDR3 is TGTGCCAGTAGTATGCGGGAGGCCAATCAGCCCCAGCATTTT. Translating gives CASSMREANQPQHF.